The 3 T cell receptor beta chains below come from one sample, sequenced in a study of blood T cell repertoires in COVID-19 (dated by TCRdb to the early 2020s). Library construction relied on the immunoSEQ multiplex PCR assay. The immuneACCESS repertoire file appears here via TCRdb, limited to in-frame rearrangements. These files lack a portion of the clones; in checked studies, under half of the deficit traces to unresolved V genes, and the cause of the others is not known. This sample gives tens of thousands of clones in total; 83% of them show up just once. Roughly 6.3% of the sample rests with the top ten. Specimen: peripheral blood. These receptors were taken from a human donor in a cohort sampled during active COVID-19.

The chain uses TRBV2 and TRBJ2-3; weak D call: TRBD2 (6 bases). Germline-derived CDR1 and CDR2 are SNHLY and FYNNEI. V lost 7 bases to trimming and J lost 5 bases, with 10 bases between them. The CDR3 runs to 12 residues. The CDR3 DNA reads TGTGCCAGCACGGGGGATGAAGATACGCAGTATTTT. Translating it yields CASTGDEDTQYF. Full variable domain (rest looked up from reference TRBV2 and TRBJ2-3): EPEVTQTPSHQVTQMGQEVILRCVPISNHLYFYWYRQILGQKVEFLVSFYNNEISEKSEIFDDQFSVERPDGSNFTLKIRSTKLEDSAMYFCASTGDEDTQYFGPGTRLTVL.

The chain combines TRBV9 with TRBJ2-5, with 8 bases matching TRBD1. Trimming at V came to 2 bases and at J to 1 base, leaving 7 bases not matched to a gene. The CDR3 runs to 16 residues. The germline V gene has CDR1 SGDLS and CDR2 YYNGEE. The CDR3 nucleotides read TGTGCCAGCAGCGTGTCCGGACAGGGCTTCCAAGAGACCCAGTACTTC. Translated, it gives CASSVSGQGFQETQYF.

V and J are TRBV6-5 and TRBJ1-1; 8 bases are shared with TRBD1. The J segment lost 3 bases and the V segment lost 6 bases, leaving 3 bases of the junction unmatched. Germline V gives CDR1 MNHEY, CDR2 SVGAGI. CDR3 length: 13 amino acids. The CDR3 DNA follows: TGTGCCAGCAGGCAGGGGGCGGACACTGAAGCTTTCTTT. This codes for CASRQGADTEAFF.